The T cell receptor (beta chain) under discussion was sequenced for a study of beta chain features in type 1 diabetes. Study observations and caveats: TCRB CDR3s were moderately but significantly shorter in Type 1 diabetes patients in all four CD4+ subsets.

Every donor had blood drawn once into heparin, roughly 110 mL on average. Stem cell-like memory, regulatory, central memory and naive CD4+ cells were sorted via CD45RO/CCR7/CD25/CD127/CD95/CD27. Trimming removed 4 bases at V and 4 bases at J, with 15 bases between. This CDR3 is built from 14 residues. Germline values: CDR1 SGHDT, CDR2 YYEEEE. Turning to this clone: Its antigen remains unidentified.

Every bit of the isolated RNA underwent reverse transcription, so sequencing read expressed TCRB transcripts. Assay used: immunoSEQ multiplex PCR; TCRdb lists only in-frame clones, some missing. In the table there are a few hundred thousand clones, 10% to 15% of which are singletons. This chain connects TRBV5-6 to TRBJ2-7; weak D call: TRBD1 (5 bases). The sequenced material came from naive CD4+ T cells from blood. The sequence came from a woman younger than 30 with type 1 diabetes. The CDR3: CASSAGNTGYEQYF. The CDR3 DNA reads TGTGCCAGCAGCGCTGGGAACACAGGTTACGAGCAGTACTTC.